This T cell receptor beta chain was sequenced for a study of radiotherapy plus CTLA-4 blockade in lung cancer. Trimming left V 4 bases short and J 0 bases short, with 7 bases between. This CDR3 has 14 amino acids. From germline, CDR1 is ENHRY and CDR2 SYGVKD. The method was immunoSEQ multiplex PCR; TCRdb's version includes in-frame clones alone and lacks a portion of them. The sample has about 72,000 clones, approximately 78% seen once. The specimen was peripheral blood, collected from a patient treated with radiotherapy plus ipilimumab. The origin of this receptor is a human donor with non-small cell lung cancer who had a complete response to radiotherapy plus ipilimumab. The chain carries TRBV10-3 and TRBJ1-5; D unresolved. Written as DNA, the CDR3 is TGTGCCATCAGTGGGAGCGGTAGCAATCAGCCCCAGCATTTT. The encoded protein is CAISGSGSNQPQHF.